The entry that follows covers one T cell receptor (beta chain) sequence. The V and J ends lost 6 bases and 5 bases, in that order; junction bases with no gene match: 11. The CDR3 totals 16 residues. Germline V gene lookup returns CDR1 MDHEN and CDR2 SYDVKM. The entry originates in a study of cytomegalovirus exposure and HLA in healthy donors. The repertoire was sequenced with immunoSEQ multiplex PCR; TCRdb's copy has only in-frame clones and lacks some. The data contain some 64,000 clones, almost 97% of them seen just once; the ten biggest clones take up 1% to 1.5%. The sequencing input was PBMCs. The sequence was collected from a woman under 30 in good health and CMV-seronegative. The chain carries TRBV28 and TRBJ2-5; 11 positions match TRBD1. CDR3 loop: CASRTLGQGAGETQYF. The CDR3 coding sequence is TGTGCCAGCAGGACATTAGGACAGGGGGCTGGGGAGACCCAGTACTTC.